This TCR beta chain was profiled in a study of T cell responses to AZD1222 COVID-19 vaccine. CDR3 size: 20 residues. V lost 9 bases, J lost 4 bases, and 18 bases stayed unmatched. Looked up from germline, CDR1 is MNHEY and CDR2 is SMNVEV (reference sequence). TCRdb's copy holds only in-frame clones and misses some; the assay was immunoSEQ multiplex PCR. Of around 150,000 clones detected, 80% to 90% appear once; the ten largest clones hold 1.5% to 2%. The receptor comes from an adult in good health. V is TRBV27 and J is TRBJ2-1, with 16 bases that match TRBD2. The sequenced sample was peripheral blood, obtained on day 0 of AZD1222 vaccination. The CDR3 region has the DNA TGTGCCAGTTTAAGAGCCGGGACTAGCGGGAGGGGTGGGATTTACAATGAGCAGTTCTTC. Protein product: CASLRAGTSGRGGIYNEQFF.